These T cell receptor beta chains were read from a single sample in a study of cytomegalovirus exposure and HLA in healthy donors. Sequencing was performed with immunoSEQ multiplex PCR; in TCRdb, only in-frame clones are kept and a portion is missing. The sample includes some 170,000 clones, about four fifths seen only once; the top ten take roughly 5%. The sample was PBMCs. The receptors were sampled from a young woman in good health and CMV-seropositive. CDR3s include the opening cysteine and the closing phenylalanine or tryptophan.

v_call	cdr3_aa
TRBV28	CASSSSGTPDF
TRBV6-6	CASSSTGFGANVLTF
TRBV9	CASSVVGGGADTQYF
TRBV9	CASSVDSGSTEAFF
TRBV27	CASSLGGQPQHF
TRBV5-1	CASSLWAGEVLNYGYTF
TRBV27	CASFQGGTEAFF
TRBV19	CASSIQQGFYEQYF
TRBV28	CAAGRAVDEQYF
TRBV6-5	CASSYAGTSTDTQYF
TRBV18	CASSPGRGPLETQYF
TRBV19	CASSGTGPATNEKLFF
TRBV29-1	CSGGRPNTEAFF
TRBV6-6	CASSYSQGANYGYTF
TRBV19	CASRAPGANTEAFF
TRBV7-9	CASSAELGQPQHF
TRBV4-2	CASSQANSNSPLHF